This T cell receptor (beta chain) comes out of a study of blood T cell repertoires in COVID-19. Study-wide background: Sites across the United States, Italy and Spain contributed samples from acute and convalescent COVID-19. PBMCs, B-cell-depleted T cells, or T cells provided the cDNA or gDNA that made up the material.

Authors' methods: Amplifying reference gene primers gave estimates of nucleated cell counts. Only in-frame clones appear in the TCRdb table, and some are missing; sequencing was by immunoSEQ multiplex PCR. V, J and clone size were drawn from that table, and D and trimming were deduced from the DNA. The table has about 380,000 clones, approximately 80% seen once; the top ten hold under 1.2%. The sequence derives from a human donor with acute or convalescent COVID-19. The donor label of this sample is uncertain. Sequencing was carried out using peripheral blood.

The CDR3 sequence is CASEVYNEQFF. The CDR3 nucleotides read TGTGCCAGCGAGGTCTACAATGAGCAGTTCTTC. The chain joins TRBV7-9 to TRBJ2-1; D not certain. The CDR3 has 11 residues. The germline CDR1 and CDR2 sequences are SEHNR and FQNEAQ (reference sequence). Trimming took off 8 bases at V and 3 bases at J, with 5 bases between the two ends.